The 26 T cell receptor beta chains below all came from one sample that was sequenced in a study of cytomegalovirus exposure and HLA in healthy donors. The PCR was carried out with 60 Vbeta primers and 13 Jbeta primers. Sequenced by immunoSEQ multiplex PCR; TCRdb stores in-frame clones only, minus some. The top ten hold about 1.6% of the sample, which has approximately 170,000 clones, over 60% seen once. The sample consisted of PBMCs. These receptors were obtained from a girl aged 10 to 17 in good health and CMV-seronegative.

The CDR3 DNA follows: TGTGCCAGCAGCGGAGAGGAGTTAAGCAACTATGGCTACACCTTC. This gives the protein CASSGEELSNYGYTF. The chain has TRBV9 and TRBJ1-2; no clear D gene. In germline, CDR1 is SGDLS, CDR2 YYNGEE. The V end was cut by 3 bases, the J end by 2 bases, with 14 bases between. The CDR3 sequence is 15 residues long.

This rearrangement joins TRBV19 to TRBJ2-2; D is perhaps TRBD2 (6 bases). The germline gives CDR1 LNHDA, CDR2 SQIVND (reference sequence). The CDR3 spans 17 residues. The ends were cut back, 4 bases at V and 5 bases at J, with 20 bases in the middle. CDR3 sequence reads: CASSTPRLVGETGELFF. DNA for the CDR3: TGTGCCAGTAGTACCCCACGACTAGTGGGAGAAACCGGGGAGCTGTTTTTT.

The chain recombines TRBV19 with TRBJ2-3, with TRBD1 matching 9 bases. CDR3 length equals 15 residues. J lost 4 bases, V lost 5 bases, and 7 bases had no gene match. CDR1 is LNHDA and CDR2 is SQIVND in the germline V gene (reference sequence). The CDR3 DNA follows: TGTGCCAGTAGTGTCGGGACAGGGATGGCAGATACGCAGTATTTT. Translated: CASSVGTGMADTQYF.

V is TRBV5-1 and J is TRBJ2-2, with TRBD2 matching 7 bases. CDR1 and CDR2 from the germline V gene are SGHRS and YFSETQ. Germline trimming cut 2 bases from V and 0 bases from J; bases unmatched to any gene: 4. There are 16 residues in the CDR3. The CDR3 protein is CASSFGGGTNTGELFF. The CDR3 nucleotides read TGCGCCAGCAGCTTTGGCGGGGGAACGAACACCGGGGAGCTGTTTTTT.

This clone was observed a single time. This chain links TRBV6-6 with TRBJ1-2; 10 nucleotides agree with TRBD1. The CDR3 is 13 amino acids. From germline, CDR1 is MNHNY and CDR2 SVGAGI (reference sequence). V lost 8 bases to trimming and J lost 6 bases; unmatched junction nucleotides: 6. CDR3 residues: CASVLDRGNGYTF. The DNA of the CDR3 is TGTGCCAGCGTTCTGGACAGGGGGAATGGCTACACCTTC.

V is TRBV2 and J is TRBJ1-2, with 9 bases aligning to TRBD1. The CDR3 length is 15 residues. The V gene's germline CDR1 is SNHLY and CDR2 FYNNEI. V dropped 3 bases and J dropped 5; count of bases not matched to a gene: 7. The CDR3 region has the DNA TGTGCCAGCAGTGACTCCGGGACAGGGTCATATGGCTACACCTTC. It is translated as CASSDSGTGSYGYTF.

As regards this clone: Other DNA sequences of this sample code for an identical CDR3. The CDR3 region is CASSGGTGVDEKLFF. The CDR3 coding sequence is TGTGCCAGCAGTGGCGGGACAGGGGTGGATGAAAAACTGTTTTTT. The chain uses TRBV2 and TRBJ1-4; 10 bases line up with TRBD1. The CDR3 extends over 15 amino acids. Trimming removed 4 bases from V and 6 bases from J; junction bases left unmatched: 5. The germline V gene encodes CDR1 SNHLY and CDR2 FYNNEI.

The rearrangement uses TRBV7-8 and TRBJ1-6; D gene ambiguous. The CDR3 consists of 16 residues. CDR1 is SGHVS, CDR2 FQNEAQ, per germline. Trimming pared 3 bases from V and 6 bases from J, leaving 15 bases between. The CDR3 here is CASSFLTTGINSPLHF. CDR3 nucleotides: TGTGCCAGCAGCTTCCTAACAACCGGGATTAATTCACCCCTCCACTTT.

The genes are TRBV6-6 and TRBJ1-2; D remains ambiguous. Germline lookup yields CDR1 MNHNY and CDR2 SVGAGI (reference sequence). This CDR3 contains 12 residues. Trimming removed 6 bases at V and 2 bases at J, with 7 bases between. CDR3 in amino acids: CASRPGNYGYTF. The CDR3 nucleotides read TGTGCCAGCAGGCCCGGGAACTATGGCTACACCTTC.

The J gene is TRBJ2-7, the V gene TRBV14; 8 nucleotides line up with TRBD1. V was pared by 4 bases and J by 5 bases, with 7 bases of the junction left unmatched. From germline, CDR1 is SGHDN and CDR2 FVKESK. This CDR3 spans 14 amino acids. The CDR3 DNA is TGTGCCAGCAGCCCGAGGACAGGGCTCGACGAGCAGTACTTC. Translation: CASSPRTGLDEQYF.

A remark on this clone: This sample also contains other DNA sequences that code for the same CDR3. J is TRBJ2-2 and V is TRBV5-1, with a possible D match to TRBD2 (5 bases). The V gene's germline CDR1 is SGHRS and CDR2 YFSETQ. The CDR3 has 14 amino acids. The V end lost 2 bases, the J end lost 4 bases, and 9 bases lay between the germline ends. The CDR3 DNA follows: TGCGCCAGCAGCTTAGAGGGCGGCACCGGGGAGCTGTTTTTT. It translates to CASSLEGGTGELFF.

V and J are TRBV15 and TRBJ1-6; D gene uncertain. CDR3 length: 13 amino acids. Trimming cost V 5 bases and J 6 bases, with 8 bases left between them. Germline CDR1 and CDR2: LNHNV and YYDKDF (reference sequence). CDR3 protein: CATSSRTNSPLHF. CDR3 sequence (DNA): TGTGCCACCAGCTCCAGAACTAATTCACCCCTCCACTTT.

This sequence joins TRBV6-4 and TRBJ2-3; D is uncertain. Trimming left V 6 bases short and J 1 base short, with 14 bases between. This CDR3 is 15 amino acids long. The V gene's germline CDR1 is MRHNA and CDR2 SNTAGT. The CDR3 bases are TGTGCCAGCAGCGGTACTACCTCCGGCACAGATACGCAGTATTTT. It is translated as CASSGTTSGTDTQYF.

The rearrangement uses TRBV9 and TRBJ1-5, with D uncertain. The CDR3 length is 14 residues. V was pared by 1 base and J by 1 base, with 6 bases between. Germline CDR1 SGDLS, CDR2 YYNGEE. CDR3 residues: CASSVSGSNQPQHF. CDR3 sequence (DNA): TGTGCCAGCAGCGTATCAGGAAGCAATCAGCCCCAGCATTTT.

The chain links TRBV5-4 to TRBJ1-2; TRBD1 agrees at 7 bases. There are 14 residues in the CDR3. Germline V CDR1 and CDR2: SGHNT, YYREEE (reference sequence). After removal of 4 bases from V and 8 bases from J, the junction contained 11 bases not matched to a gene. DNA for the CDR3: TGTGCCAGCAGCCCTGGACAGGACCGTTTAGGCTACACCTTC. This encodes CASSPGQDRLGYTF.

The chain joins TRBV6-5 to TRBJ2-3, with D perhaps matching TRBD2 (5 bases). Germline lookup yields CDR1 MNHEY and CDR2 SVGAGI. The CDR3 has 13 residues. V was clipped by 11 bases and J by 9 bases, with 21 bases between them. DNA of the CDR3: TGTGCCGGGCGGGCGGACTCTCATGACACGCAGTATTTT. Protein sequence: CAGRADSHDTQYF.

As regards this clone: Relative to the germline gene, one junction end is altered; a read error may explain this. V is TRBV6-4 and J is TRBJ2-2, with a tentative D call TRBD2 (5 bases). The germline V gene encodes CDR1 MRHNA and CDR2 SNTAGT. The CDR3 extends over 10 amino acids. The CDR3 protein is CASSEEDPPF. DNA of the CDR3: TGTGCCAGCAGTGAGGAGGATCCCCCTTTT.

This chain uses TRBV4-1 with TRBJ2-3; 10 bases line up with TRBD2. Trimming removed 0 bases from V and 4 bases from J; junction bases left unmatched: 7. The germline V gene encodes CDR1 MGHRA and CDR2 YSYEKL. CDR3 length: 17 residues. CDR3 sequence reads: CASSQDSGGWIADTQYF. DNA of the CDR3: TGCGCCAGCAGCCAAGATAGCGGGGGGTGGATTGCAGATACGCAGTATTTT.

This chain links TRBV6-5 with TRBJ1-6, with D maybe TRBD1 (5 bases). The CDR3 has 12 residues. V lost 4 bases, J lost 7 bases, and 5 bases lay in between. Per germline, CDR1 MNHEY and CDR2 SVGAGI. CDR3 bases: TGTGCCAGCAGTTGGACAAATTCACCCCTCCACTTT. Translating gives CASSWTNSPLHF.

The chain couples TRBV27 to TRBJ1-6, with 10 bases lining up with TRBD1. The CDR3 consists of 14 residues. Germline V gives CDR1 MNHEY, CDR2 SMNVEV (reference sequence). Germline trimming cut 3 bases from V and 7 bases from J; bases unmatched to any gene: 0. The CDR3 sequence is CASSLGQGNSPLHF. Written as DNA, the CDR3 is TGTGCCAGCAGTTTGGGACAGGGGAATTCACCCCTCCACTTT.

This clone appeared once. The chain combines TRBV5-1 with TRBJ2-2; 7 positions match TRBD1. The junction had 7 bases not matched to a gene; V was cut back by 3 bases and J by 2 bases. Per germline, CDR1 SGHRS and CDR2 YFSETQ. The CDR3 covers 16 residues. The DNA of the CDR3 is TGCGCCAGCAGCTATTCCACAGGGGTTAACACCGGGGAGCTGTTTTTT. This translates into CASSYSTGVNTGELFF.

The CDR3 protein is CASSLADYSRLTDTQYF. The CDR3 DNA reads as TGCGCCAGCAGCTTGGCCGATTACAGCCGCCTCACAGATACGCAGTATTTT. V gene TRBV5-1 combines with J gene TRBJ2-3; D call uncertain. Trimming shortened V by 0 bases and J by 2 bases, and 16 bases separated the two germline ends. Germline CDR1 SGHRS, CDR2 YFSETQ. The CDR3 has 17 amino acids.

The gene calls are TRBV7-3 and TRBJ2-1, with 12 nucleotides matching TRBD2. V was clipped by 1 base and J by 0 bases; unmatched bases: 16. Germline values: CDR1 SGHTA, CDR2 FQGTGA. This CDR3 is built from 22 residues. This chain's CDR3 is CASSLIVSGLAGGRGSYNEQFF. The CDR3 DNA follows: TGTGCCAGCAGCTTAATCGTGTCCGGGCTAGCGGGGGGGCGGGGCTCCTACAATGAGCAGTTCTTC.

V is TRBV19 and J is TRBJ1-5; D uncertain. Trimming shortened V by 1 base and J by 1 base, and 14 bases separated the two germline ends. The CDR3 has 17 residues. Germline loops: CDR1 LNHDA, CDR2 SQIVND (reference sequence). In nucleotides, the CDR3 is TGTGCCAGTAGTATAGTTGAGGGCTTGGGCAGCAATCAGCCCCAGCATTTT. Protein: CASSIVEGLGSNQPQHF.

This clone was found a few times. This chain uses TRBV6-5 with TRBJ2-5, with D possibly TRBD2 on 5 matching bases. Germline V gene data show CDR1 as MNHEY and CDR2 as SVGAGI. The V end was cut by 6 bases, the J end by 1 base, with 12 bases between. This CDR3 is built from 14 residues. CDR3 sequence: CASRLSGIQETQYF. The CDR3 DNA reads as TGTGCCAGCAGACTATCCGGGATCCAAGAGACCCAGTACTTC.

CDR3 DNA sequence: TGTGCCAGCAGCTTGGAACGGGACACAGTCGTCTACAATGAGCAGTTCTTC. Amino acid sequence: CASSLERDTVVYNEQFF. This rearrangement joins TRBV5-6 to TRBJ2-1, with a possible D match to TRBD1 (6 bases). The ends were cut back, 0 bases at V and 3 bases at J, with 16 bases in the middle. CDR3 length: 17 amino acids. Germline CDR1 and CDR2: SGHDT and YYEEEE. The entire variable domain, with the rest obtained from reference TRBV5-6 and TRBJ2-1, is as follows: DAGVTQSPTHLIKTRGQQVTLRCSPKSGHDTVSWYQQALGQGPQFIFQYYEEEERQRGNFPDRFSGHQFPNYSSELNVNALLLGDSALYLCASSLERDTVVYNEQFFGPGTRLTVL.